These T cell receptor beta chains were read from a single sample in a study of cytomegalovirus exposure and HLA in healthy donors. Sequencing used immunoSEQ multiplex PCR; TCRdb keeps in-frame clones, though not all of them. The data contain 90,000 to 140,000 clones, 69% of them singletons. Specimen: PBMCs. Every receptor here comes from a man aged 30-40 years in good health and CMV-seronegative. The CDR3 runs from the conserved cysteine through the conserved F or W. The D gene is left open where the match is weak. Clone size, where shown, is once, few, many, or a class for clones that have expanded.

TRBD2	TRBJ2-1	TRBV10-2	NA	15	CASSEPLPLASEQFF	TGCGCCAGCAGTGAGCCCTTGCCACTAGCGAGTGAGCAGTTCTTC
TRBD1	TRBJ1-1	TRBV11-1	NA	14	CASSWTGKDTEAFF	TGTGCCAGCAGCTGGACAGGGAAAGACACTGAAGCTTTCTTT
NA	TRBJ1-1	TRBV7-8	NA	15	CASSLATGLGTEAFF	TGTGCCAGCAGCTTAGCTACAGGGCTAGGCACTGAAGCTTTCTTT
NA	TRBJ2-5	TRBV2	NA	15	CASSESLAGGETQYF	TGTGCCAGCAGTGAAAGTTTGGCAGGTGGAGAGACCCAGTACTTC
NA	TRBJ2-1	TRBV25-1	NA	13	CASSVNRVNEQFF	TGTGCCAGCAGTGTAAACAGGGTCAATGAGCAGTTCTTC
TRBD2	TRBJ2-7	TRBV5-1	few	15	CASSLASGIPYEQYF	TGCGCCAGCAGCTTGGCCAGCGGGATTCCCTACGAGCAGTACTTC
NA	TRBJ1-3	TRBV5-6	NA	16	CASSLRGTPSGNTIYF	TGTGCCAGCAGCTTGCGGGGGACTCCCTCTGGAAACACCATATATTTT
NA	TRBJ1-2	TRBV28	NA	17	CASSPYTQGRWNYGYTF	TGTGCCAGCAGCCCCTATACACAAGGCAGGTGGAACTATGGCTACACCTTC
TRBD1	TRBJ1-5	TRBV6-4	NA	18	CASSDSRVETGGNQPQHF	TGTGCCAGCAGTGACTCGAGGGTTGAGACAGGGGGGAATCAGCCCCAGCATTTT
NA	TRBJ1-6	TRBV7-2	NA	15	CASSPEGQYNSPLHF	TGTGCCAGCAGCCCGGAAGGACAATATAATTCACCCCTCCACTTT
TRBD1	TRBJ2-2	TRBV25-1	NA	14	CASSGRQGTGELFF	TGTGCCAGCAGTGGTCGACAGGGGACCGGGGAGCTGTTTTTT
TRBD1	TRBJ1-5	TRBV7-2	NA	15	CASSPSRGRIAAQHF	TGTGCCAGCAGCCCGTCGAGGGGGCGGATAGCAGCCCAGCATTTT
TRBD1	TRBJ2-7	TRBV4-3	NA	15	CASSLSARQGARQYF	TGCGCCAGCAGCCTCTCGGCCAGACAGGGGGCTAGGCAGTACTTC
NA	TRBJ1-1	TRBV28	NA	10	CASAQERAFF	TGTGCCAGCGCACAGGAAAGGGCTTTCTTT
NA	TRBJ2-3	TRBV19	NA	15	CAAGYGHDRTDTQYF	TGTGCCGCAGGGTATGGACACGATCGCACAGATACGCAGTATTTT
NA	TRBJ1-1	TRBV18	NA	14	CASSPRQRNTEAFF	TGTGCCAGCTCCCCTAGACAGAGGAACACTGAAGCTTTCTTT
NA	TRBJ2-3	TRBV7-3	NA	14	CASSLVGSSDTQYF	TGTGCCAGCAGCTTAGTCGGGAGTTCAGATACGCAGTATTTT
TRBD2	TRBJ2-1	TRBV27	few	16	CASSPGLAGDLDEQFF	TGTGCCAGCAGTCCCGGACTAGCGGGAGACTTGGATGAGCAGTTCTTC
TRBD2	TRBJ2-1	TRBV7-2	few	13	CASSPLSGMRQFF	TGTGCCAGCAGCCCACTAAGCGGGATGAGGCAGTTCTTC
NA	TRBJ1-2	TRBV9	NA	15	CASSPYRAGNYGYTF	TGTGCCAGCAGCCCCTACCGGGCGGGTAACTATGGCTACACCTTC
TRBD2	TRBJ2-6	TRBV5-4	NA	16	CASSGGGMGGANVLTF	TGTGCCAGCAGCGGCGGGGGGATGGGTGGGGCCAACGTCCTGACTTTC
NA	TRBJ1-1	TRBV11-3	once	13	CASSLSGITEAFF	TGTGCCAGCAGCTTATCAGGGATCACTGAAGCTTTCTTT
TRBD2	TRBJ2-1	TRBV14	NA	16	CASSHKLAGGPNEQFF	TGTGCCAGCAGCCATAAATTAGCGGGAGGGCCGAATGAGCAGTTCTTC
TRBD1	TRBJ1-1	TRBV19	few	15	CASSIVNRGNTEAFF	TGTGCCAGTAGTATAGTAAACAGGGGGAACACTGAAGCTTTCTTT
TRBD2	TRBJ2-7	TRBV29-1	NA	14	CSVAGLAGVHEQYF	TGCAGCGTTGCGGGACTAGCGGGAGTCCACGAGCAGTACTTC
NA	TRBJ2-3	TRBV7-9	NA	15	CASSAGRFRADTQYF	TGTGCCAGCAGCGCCGGACGGTTCAGGGCAGATACGCAGTATTTT
NA	TRBJ2-7	TRBV7-8	NA	12	CASSYRVGEQYF	TGTGCCAGCAGTTACAGGGTTGGCGAGCAGTACTTC
NA	TRBJ1-1	TRBV19	NA	13	CASSMEQFSEAFF	TGTGCCAGTAGTATGGAACAGTTCAGTGAAGCTTTCTTT
NA	TRBJ1-5	TRBV19	few	12	CASTDGDQPQHF	TGTGCCAGTACAGACGGAGATCAGCCCCAGCATTTT
NA	TRBJ1-3	TRBV9	NA	15	CASSVGLEPGNTIYF	TGTGCCAGCAGCGTAGGGTTGGAGCCTGGAAACACCATATATTTT
NA	TRBJ2-7	TRBV11-3	NA	16	CASSLRARGFVNEQYF	TGTGCCAGCAGCTTACGGGCCCGGGGTTTTGTGAACGAGCAGTACTTC
NA	TRBJ1-2	TRBV11-3	NA	13	CASSSTGIVGYTF	TGTGCCAGCAGCTCTACAGGGATTGTTGGCTACACCTTC
NA	TRBJ2-1	TRBV4-3	NA	14	CASSQDRHRREQFF	TGCGCCAGCAGCCAAGATCGGCACAGAAGGGAGCAGTTCTTC
TRBD2	TRBJ2-1	TRBV27	NA	18	CASSRRLAGVTSYNEQFF	TGTGCCAGCTCGAGGCGACTAGCGGGAGTTACCTCCTACAATGAGCAGTTCTTC
TRBD2	TRBJ2-5	TRBV2	NA	16	CASRGDWREYQETQYF	TGTGCCAGCAGGGGGGACTGGCGGGAGTACCAAGAGACCCAGTACTTC
NA	TRBJ1-2	TRBV5-4	NA	13	CASSNTGSYGYTF	TGTGCCAGCAGCAATACAGGGTCCTATGGCTACACCTTC
TRBD2	TRBJ2-7	TRBV28	NA	14	CASSPRTSSYEQYF	TGTGCCAGCAGCCCACGGACTAGCTCCTACGAGCAGTACTTC
NA	TRBJ2-5	TRBV11-2	NA	13	CASSPDGQETQYF	TGTGCCAGCAGCCCCGACGGGCAAGAGACCCAGTACTTC
NA	TRBJ2-7	TRBV6-6	few	11	CASSPLHEQYF	TGTGCCAGCAGCCCTCTCCACGAGCAGTACTTC
NA	TRBJ2-6	TRBV9	once	16	CASRAGGNSGANVLTF	TGTGCCAGCAGGGCTGGGGGGAATTCTGGGGCCAACGTCCTGACTTTC
NA	TRBJ1-4	TRBV19	NA	16	CASSTRTTATNEKLFF	TGTGCCAGTAGTACGCGGACAACAGCAACTAATGAAAAACTGTTTTTT
TRBD2	TRBJ2-7	TRBV5-8	NA	16	CASSLVLSGRNYEQYF	TGTGCCAGCAGCTTGGTTCTGAGCGGGAGGAATTACGAGCAGTACTTC
NA	TRBJ2-1	TRBV29-1	NA	14	CSGSGPAAYNEQFF	TGCAGCGGCTCTGGGCCCGCTGCCTACAATGAGCAGTTCTTC
TRBD1	TRBJ2-7	TRBV7-2	few	16	CASSLSPDRASYEQYF	TGTGCCAGCAGCTTATCACCGGACAGGGCCTCCTACGAGCAGTACTTC
NA	TRBJ1-3	TRBV28	NA	12	CASSYPRNTIYF	TGTGCCAGCTCCTACCCCCGAAACACCATATATTTT
NA	TRBJ1-3	TRBV18	NA	16	CASSPSGGGSGNTIYF	TGTGCCAGCTCACCATCGGGAGGAGGATCCGGAAACACCATATATTTT
NA	TRBJ2-1	TRBV9	NA	18	CASTSGLVSFSLYNEQFF	TGTGCCAGCACCTCGGGTTTGGTGTCTTTTTCCCTCTACAATGAGCAGTTCTTC
TRBD2	TRBJ2-7	TRBV27	NA	14	CASSWTSSPYEQYF	TGTGCCAGCAGTTGGACTAGCTCCCCCTACGAGCAGTACTTC
NA	TRBJ2-2	TRBV11-2	once	15	CASSSPSFGGGELFF	TGTGCCAGCAGCTCCCCGAGCTTCGGTGGCGGGGAGCTGTTTTTT
TRBD1	TRBJ1-1	TRBV6-5	NA	14	CASKGTGPNTEAFF	TGTGCCAGCAAAGGGACAGGGCCGAACACTGAAGCTTTCTTT
NA	TRBJ1-5	TRBV5-5	once	15	CASSQGHNSNQPQHF	TGTGCCAGCAGCCAGGGACATAATAGCAATCAGCCCCAGCATTTT
NA	TRBJ2-7	TRBV5-5	once	12	CASSPWPYEQYF	TGTGCCAGCAGCCCGTGGCCCTACGAGCAGTACTTC
NA	TRBJ2-7	TRBV21-1	NA	15	CASGNTDREPYEQYF	TGTGCCAGCGGCAATACCGACAGGGAGCCCTACGAGCAGTACTTC